This TCR beta chain was captured in a study of response to subunit inactivated influenza vaccine. CDR3 size: 17 residues. V lost 1 base, J lost 5 bases, and 9 bases stayed unmatched. Germline loops: CDR1 LNHNV, CDR2 YYDKDF (reference sequence). Overall study results and limits: It was suggested by the authors that few new T cells are recruited by each seasonal influenza vaccination.

The table lists this clonotype with a few counts. Its antigen is not identified. TCRdb analysed the RT-PCR reads with MiXCR anew, one entry per CDR3 protein. The sample shows roughly 190,000 distinct CDR3 sequences, under 15% of them seen only once. This specimen consisted of CD8+ T cells sorted from PBMCs, obtained more than 4 days after vaccination. The V and J genes are TRBV15 and TRBJ2-2; 8 positions agree with TRBD2. The receptor comes from a man in his fifties who received an inactivated influenza vaccine. CDR3 DNA sequence: TGTGCCACCAGCAGAGTTATCGGGACTAGTGGGACCGGGGAGCTGTTTTTT. This gives the protein CATSRVIGTSGTGELFF. Based on the CDR3 plus reference TRBV15 and TRBJ2-2, the full variable domain is DAMVIQNPRYQVTQFGKPVTLSCSQTLNHNVMYWYQQKSSQAPKLLFHYYDKDFNNEADTPDNFQSRRPNTSFCFLDIRSPGLGDTAMYLCATSRVIGTSGTGELFFGEGSRLTVL.